The clone carrying this TCR beta chain has only a few counts. Its target is not known. All the donors were Caucasian adults who lived in Nashville, Tennessee. Unmatched junction bases numbered 8, after V lost 3 bases and J lost 7 bases. This CDR3 has 15 residues. The germline V gene has CDR1 SGHAT and CDR2 FQNNGV. Roughly 27,000 T cell genomes, or approximately 300 ng DNA, went into replicate PCRs of unsorted PBMC. The authors' processing: ImmunoSEQ only sent back junction sequences with no quality scores, so filtering was done differently. Method: immunoSEQ multiplex PCR; TCRdb's copy keeps in-frame clones and lacks some. The DNA gave D and trimming, while V, J and clone size come from that table. The data hold roughly 500,000 clones, with around 78% observed a single time. This sample is drawn from a study of shared clonotypes between healthy human individuals. General study findings and limits: Donor scarcity curtailed the genetic and exposure-history diversity represented herein.

J is TRBJ2-5 and V is TRBV11-2; 10 bases fit TRBD1. This clonotype originated in a woman aged 40 to 49 in good health. Some clones in this sample may be carry-over from other donors' samples. Sequenced material: PBMCs. The CDR3 coding sequence is TGTGCCAGCAGCTTTGGGACAGGGGCCCCAGGGACCCAGTACTTC. Protein product: CASSFGTGAPGTQYF. Using reference TRBV11-2 and TRBJ2-5 for the parts outside the CDR3, the full variable domain is EAGVAQSPRYKIIEKRQSVAFWCNPISGHATLYWYQQILGQGPKLLIQFQNNGVVDDSQLPKDRFSAERLKGVDSTLKIQPAKLEDSAVYLCASSFGTGAPGTQYFGPGTRLLVL.